This T cell receptor (beta chain) derives from a study of T-cell reconstitution after alpha-beta-depleted transplantation in children. The library targeted TCRbeta and was prepared with unique molecular identifiers. One entry per CDR3 protein results from TCRdb running MiXCR on the PCR reads. There are over 550,000 distinct CDR3 sequences in the sample; roughly a tenth occur only once, and about 4% lies in the top ten. This clonotype was counted many times. Sequencing was performed on PBMCs from the stem cell graft donor, taken from the stem cell graft. The clonotype comes from a human donor who donated a stem cell graft to a child with acute myeloid leukemia.

The CDR3 bases are TGTACAGGGGCATCTAACGAGCAGTACTTC. Residues: CTGASNEQYF. The V gene is TRBV21-1, the J gene TRBJ2-7; the D segment call TRBD1 is taken from the table without a DNA check. TRBV21-1 is flagged as a pseudogene. This CDR3 contains 10 residues.